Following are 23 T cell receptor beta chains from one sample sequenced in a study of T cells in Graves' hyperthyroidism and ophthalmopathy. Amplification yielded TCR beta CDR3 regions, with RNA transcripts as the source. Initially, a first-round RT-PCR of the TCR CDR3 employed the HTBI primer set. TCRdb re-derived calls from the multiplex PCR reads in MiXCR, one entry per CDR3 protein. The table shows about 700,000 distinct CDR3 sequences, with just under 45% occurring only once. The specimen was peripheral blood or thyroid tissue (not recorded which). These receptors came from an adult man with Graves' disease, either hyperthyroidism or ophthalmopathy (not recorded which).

DNA for the CDR3: TGTGCCAGCAGTTACTCGAGCAAGCAGCAAGAGACCCAGTACTTC. It is translated as CASSYSSKQQETQYF. The V gene is TRBV7-9, the J gene TRBJ2-5, with D hard to call. V lost 6 bases and J lost 2, with 16 bases in between. This CDR3 is 15 amino acids long. Germline V gene sequence: CDR1 SEHNR, CDR2 FQNEAQ (reference sequence).

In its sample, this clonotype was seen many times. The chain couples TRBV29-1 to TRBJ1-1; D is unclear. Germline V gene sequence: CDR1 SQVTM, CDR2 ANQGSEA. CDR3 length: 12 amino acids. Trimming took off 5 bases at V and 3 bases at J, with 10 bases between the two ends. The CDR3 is CSVSGRDTEAFF. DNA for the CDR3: TGCAGCGTTTCCGGACGGGACACTGAAGCTTTCTTT. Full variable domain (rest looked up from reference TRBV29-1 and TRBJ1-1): SAVISQKPSRDICQRGTSLTIQCQVDSQVTMMFWYRQQPGQSLTLIATANQGSEATYESGFVIDKFPISRPNLTFSTLTVSNMSPEDSSIYLCSVSGRDTEAFFGQGTRLTVV.

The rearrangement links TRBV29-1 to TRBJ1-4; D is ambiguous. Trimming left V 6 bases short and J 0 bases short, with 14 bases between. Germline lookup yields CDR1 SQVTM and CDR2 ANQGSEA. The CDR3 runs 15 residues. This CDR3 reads CSVRDQTATNEKLFF. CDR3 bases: TGCAGCGTGAGGGATCAAACTGCAACTAATGAAAAACTGTTTTTT.

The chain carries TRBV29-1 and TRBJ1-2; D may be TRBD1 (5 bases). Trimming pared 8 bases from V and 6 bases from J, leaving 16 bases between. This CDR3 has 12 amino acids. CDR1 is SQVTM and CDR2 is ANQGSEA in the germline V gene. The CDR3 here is CSSEWGQNGYTF. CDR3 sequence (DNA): TGCAGCAGTGAATGGGGCCAGAATGGCTACACCTTC.

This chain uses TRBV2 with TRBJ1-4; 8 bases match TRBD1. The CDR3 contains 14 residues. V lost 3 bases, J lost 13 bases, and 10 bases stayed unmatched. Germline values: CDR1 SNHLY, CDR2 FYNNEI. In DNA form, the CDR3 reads TGTGCCAGCAGTGACTGGCAGGGGGCGCGTGGACTGTTTTTT. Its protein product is CASSDWQGARGLFF. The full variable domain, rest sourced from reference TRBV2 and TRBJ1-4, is EPEVTQTPSHQVTQMGQEVILRCVPISNHLYFYWYRQILGQKVEFLVSFYNNEISEKSEIFDDQFSVERPDGSNFTLKIRSTKLEDSAMYFCASSDWQGARGLFFGSGTQLSVL.

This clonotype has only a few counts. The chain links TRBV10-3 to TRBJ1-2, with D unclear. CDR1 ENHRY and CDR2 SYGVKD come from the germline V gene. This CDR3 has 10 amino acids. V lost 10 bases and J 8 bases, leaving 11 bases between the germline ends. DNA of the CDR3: TGTGCCAGCCGGCGCGGGGGCTACACCTTC. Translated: CASRRGGYTF.

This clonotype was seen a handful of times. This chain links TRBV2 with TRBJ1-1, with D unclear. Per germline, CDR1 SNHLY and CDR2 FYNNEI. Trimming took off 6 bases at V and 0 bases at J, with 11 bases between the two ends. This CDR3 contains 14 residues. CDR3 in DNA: TGTGCCAGCAGGGCTTTAGTAGTGAACACTGAAGCTTTCTTT. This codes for CASRALVVNTEAFF.

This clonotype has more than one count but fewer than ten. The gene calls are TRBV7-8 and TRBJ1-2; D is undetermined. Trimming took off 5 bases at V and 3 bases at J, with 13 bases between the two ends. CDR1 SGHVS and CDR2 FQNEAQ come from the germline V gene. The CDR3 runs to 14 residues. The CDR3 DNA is TGTGCCAGCAGCCAAGTAAGGACGGACTATGGCTACACCTTC. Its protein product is CASSQVRTDYGYTF.

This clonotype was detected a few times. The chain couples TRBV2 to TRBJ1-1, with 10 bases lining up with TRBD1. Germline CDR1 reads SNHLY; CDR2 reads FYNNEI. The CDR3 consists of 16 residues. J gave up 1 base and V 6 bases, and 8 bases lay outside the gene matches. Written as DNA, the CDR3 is TGTGCCAGCAGGAGGCGACAGGGGGCATGGAACACTGAAGCTTTCTTT. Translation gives CASRRRQGAWNTEAFF.

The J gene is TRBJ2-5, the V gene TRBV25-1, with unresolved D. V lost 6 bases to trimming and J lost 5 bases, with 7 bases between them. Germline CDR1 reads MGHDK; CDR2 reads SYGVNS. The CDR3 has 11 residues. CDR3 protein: CASRSEETQYF. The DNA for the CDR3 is TGTGCCAGCAGATCCGAGGAGACCCAGTACTTC.

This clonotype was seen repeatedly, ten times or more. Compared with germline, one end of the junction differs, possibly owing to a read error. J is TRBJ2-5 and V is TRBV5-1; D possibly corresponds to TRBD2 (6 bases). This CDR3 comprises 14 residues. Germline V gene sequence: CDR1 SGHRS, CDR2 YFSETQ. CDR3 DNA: TGTGCCAGCAGCTTACTAGCCGTCCAAGAGACCCAGTACTTC. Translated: CASSLLAVQETQYF.

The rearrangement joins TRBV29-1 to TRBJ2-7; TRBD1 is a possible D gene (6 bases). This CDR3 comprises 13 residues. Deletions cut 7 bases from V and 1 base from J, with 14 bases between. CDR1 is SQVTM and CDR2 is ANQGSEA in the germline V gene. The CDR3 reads CSGTRDRSYEQYF. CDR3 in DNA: TGCAGCGGCACCCGAGACAGGTCCTACGAGCAGTACTTC.

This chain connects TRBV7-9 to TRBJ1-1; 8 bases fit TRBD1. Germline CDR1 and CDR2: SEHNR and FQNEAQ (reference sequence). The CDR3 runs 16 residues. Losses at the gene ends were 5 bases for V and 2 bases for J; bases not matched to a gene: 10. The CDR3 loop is CASSPSQDRVNTEAFF. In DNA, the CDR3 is TGTGCCAGCAGCCCATCTCAGGACAGGGTAAACACTGAAGCTTTCTTT.

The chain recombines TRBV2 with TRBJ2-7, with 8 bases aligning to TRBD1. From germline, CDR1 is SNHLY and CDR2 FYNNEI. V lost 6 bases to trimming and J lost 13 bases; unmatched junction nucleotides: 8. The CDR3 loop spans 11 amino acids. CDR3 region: CASRDGTGEYF. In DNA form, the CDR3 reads TGTGCCAGCAGGGATGGGACAGGCGAATACTTC.

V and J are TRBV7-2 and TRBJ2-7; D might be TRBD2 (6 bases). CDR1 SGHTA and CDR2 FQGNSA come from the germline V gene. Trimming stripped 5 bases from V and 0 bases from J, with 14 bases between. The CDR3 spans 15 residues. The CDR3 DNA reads TGTGCCAGCAGCCGCCGGGAGAAGAACTCCTACGAGCAGTACTTC. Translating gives CASSRREKNSYEQYF. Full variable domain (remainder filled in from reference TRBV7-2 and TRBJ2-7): GAGVSQSPSNKVTEKGKDVELRCDPISGHTALYWYRQSLGQGLEFLIYFQGNSAPDKSGLPSDRFSAERTGGSVSTLTIQRTQQEDSAVYLCASSRREKNSYEQYFGPGTRLTVT.

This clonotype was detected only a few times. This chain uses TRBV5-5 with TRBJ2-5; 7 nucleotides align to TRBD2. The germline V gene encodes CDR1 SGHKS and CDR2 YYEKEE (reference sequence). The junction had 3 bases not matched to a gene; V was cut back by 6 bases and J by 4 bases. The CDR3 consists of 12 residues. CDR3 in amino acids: CASTSSGETQYF. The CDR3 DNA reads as TGTGCCAGCACCTCTAGCGGAGAGACCCAGTACTTC.

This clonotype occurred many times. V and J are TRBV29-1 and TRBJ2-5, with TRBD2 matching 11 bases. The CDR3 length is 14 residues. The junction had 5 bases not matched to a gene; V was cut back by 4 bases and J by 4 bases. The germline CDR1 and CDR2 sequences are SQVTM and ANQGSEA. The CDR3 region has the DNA TGCAGCGTTGTGTCTAGCGGGAGGAGAGAGACCCAGTACTTC. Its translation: CSVVSSGRRETQYF.

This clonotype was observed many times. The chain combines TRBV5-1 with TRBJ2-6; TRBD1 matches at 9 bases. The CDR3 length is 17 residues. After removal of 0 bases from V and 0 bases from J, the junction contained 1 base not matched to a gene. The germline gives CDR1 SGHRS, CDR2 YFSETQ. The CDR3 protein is CASSLETGGSGANVLTF. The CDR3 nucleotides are TGCGCCAGCAGCTTGGAGACAGGGGGCTCTGGGGCCAACGTCCTGACTTTC.

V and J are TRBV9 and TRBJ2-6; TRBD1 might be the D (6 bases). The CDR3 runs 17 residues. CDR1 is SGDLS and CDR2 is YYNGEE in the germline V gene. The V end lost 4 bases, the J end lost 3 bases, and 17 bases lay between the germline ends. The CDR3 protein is CASSQAGGLSGANVLTF. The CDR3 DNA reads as TGTGCCAGCAGCCAAGCTGGGGGCTTGAGTGGGGCCAACGTCCTGACTTTC.

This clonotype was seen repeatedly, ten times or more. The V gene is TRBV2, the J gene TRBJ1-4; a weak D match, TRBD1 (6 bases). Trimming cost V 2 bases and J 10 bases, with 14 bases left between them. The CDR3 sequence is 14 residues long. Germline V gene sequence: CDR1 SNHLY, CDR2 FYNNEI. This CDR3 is CASSELTGPAKLFF. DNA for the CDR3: TGTGCCAGCAGTGAATTGACAGGTCCAGCAAAACTGTTTTTT. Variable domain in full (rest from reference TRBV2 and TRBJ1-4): EPEVTQTPSHQVTQMGQEVILRCVPISNHLYFYWYRQILGQKVEFLVSFYNNEISEKSEIFDDQFSVERPDGSNFTLKIRSTKLEDSAMYFCASSELTGPAKLFFGSGTQLSVL.

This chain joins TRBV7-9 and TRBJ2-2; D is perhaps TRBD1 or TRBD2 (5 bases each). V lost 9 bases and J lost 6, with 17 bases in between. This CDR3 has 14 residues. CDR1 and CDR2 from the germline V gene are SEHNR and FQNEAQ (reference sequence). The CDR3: CASSIGGNPGELFF. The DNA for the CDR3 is TGTGCCAGTAGTATTGGGGGAAACCCCGGGGAGCTGTTTTTT.

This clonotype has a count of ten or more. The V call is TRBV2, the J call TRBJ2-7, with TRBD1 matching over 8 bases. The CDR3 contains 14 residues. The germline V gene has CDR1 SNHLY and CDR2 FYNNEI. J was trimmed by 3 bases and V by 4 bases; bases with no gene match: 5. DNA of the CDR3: TGTGCCAGCAGTGGTCGACAGGGGAACTACGAGCAGTACTTC. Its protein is CASSGRQGNYEQYF.

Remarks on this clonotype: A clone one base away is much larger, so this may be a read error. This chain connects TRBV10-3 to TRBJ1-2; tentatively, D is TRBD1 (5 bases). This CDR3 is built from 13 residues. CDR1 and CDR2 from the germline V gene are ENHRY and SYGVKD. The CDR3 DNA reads TGTGCCATCGGTGAGTCGGCAGGGTGGGGCTACACCTTC. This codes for CAIGESAGWGYTF.